The 23 T cell receptor beta chains listed next were all sequenced from one sample in a study of blood T cell repertoires in COVID-19 (dated by TCRdb to about 2020). Library prep was done by the immunoSEQ multiplex PCR assay. The clones in this table, taken by TCRdb from immuneACCESS, are in-frame only. Not every clone is retained; where verified, under half of the shortfall comes from an unresolved V gene, and the cause of the rest is unknown. The sample yields 250,000 to 300,000 clones; 82% were counted once. The ten largest clones capture approximately 5% of the sample. Sequenced material: PBMCs or T cells enriched from blood (not recorded which). These receptors were taken from a man aged 35 to 55 who had been exposed to COVID-19.

V and J are TRBV11-3 and TRBJ1-1, with D unclear. Germline V lookup: CDR1 SGHNT, CDR2 YENEEA. The germline V and J ends were trimmed by 5 bases and 2 bases, with 12 bases remaining between them. The CDR3 is made up of 14 amino acids. In nucleotides, the CDR3 is TGTGCCAGCAGCCCCGCGGCCCGAAACACTGAAGCTTTCTTT. This codes for CASSPAARNTEAFF. Full variable domain (outside the CDR3, taken from reference TRBV11-3 and TRBJ1-1): EAGVVQSPRYKIIEKKQPVAFWCNPISGHNTLYWYLQNLGQGPELLIRYENEEAVDDSQLPKDRFSAERLKGVDSTLKIQPAELGDSAVYLCASSPAARNTEAFFGQGTRLTVV.

The chain couples TRBV5-5 to TRBJ2-1; no definite D call. CDR3 length equals 15 residues. V was cut by 3 bases and J by 5 bases, with 15 bases left in between. From germline, CDR1 is SGHKS and CDR2 YYEKEE (reference sequence). This CDR3 reads CASSWAITINNEQFF. CDR3 bases: TGTGCCAGCAGCTGGGCTATTACGATTAACAATGAGCAGTTCTTC.

The chain joins TRBV3-1 (or the pseudogene TRBV3-2) to TRBJ1-6, with a tentative D call TRBD1 (5 bases). There are 15 residues in the CDR3. Germline V gene lookup returns CDR1 LGHDT and CDR2 YNNKEL (reference sequence). V was clipped by 0 bases and J by 6 bases, with 9 bases between them. This CDR3 reads CASSQEGRVNSPLHF. The CDR3 coding sequence is TGTGCCAGCAGCCAAGAGGGGCGAGTTAATTCACCCCTCCACTTT.

As DNA, the CDR3 is TGCGCCAGCAGAAGGGGGACAGACACAGATACGCAGTATTTT. It encodes CASRRGTDTDTQYF. This chain connects TRBV5-1 to TRBJ2-3; 7 nucleotides line up with TRBD1. The CDR3 has 14 amino acids. Germline V gives CDR1 SGHRS, CDR2 YFSETQ. The J segment lost 2 bases and the V segment lost 5 bases, leaving 5 bases of the junction unmatched. The full variable domain, rest sourced from reference TRBV5-1 and TRBJ2-3, is KAGVTQTPRYLIKTRGQQVTLSCSPISGHRSVSWYQQTPGQGLQFLFEYFSETQRNKGNFPGRFSGRQFSNSRSEMNVSTLELGDSALYLCASRRGTDTDTQYFGPGTRLTVL.

The chain recombines TRBV12-5 with TRBJ2-1; TRBD2 agrees at 8 bases. The CDR3 is 16 amino acids. The J segment lost 7 bases and the V segment lost 1 base, leaving 9 bases of the junction unmatched. Per germline, CDR1 LGHNT and CDR2 FRNRAP. The CDR3 sequence: CASGLGSGSVVNEQFF. The CDR3 coding sequence is TGTGCTAGTGGTTTGGGGAGCGGGAGTGTAGTAAATGAGCAGTTCTTC. The complete variable domain, with remaining parts taken from reference TRBV12-5 and TRBJ2-1, reads DARVTQTPRHKVTEMGQEVTMRCQPILGHNTVFWYRQTMMQGLELLAYFRNRAPLDDSGMPKDRFSAEMPDATLATLKIQPSEPRDSAVYFCASGLGSGSVVNEQFFGPGTRLTVL.

The chain combines TRBV7-9 with TRBJ2-3; TRBD2 aligns across 9 bases. The CDR3 is made up of 18 amino acids. From germline, CDR1 is SEHNR and CDR2 FQNEAQ (reference sequence). V lost 1 base, J lost 3 bases, and 11 bases stayed unmatched. The CDR3: CASSLVSFAGGPTDTQYF. CDR3 nucleotides: TGTGCCAGCAGCTTAGTATCGTTCGCGGGAGGGCCGACAGATACGCAGTATTTT.

The chain combines TRBV3-1 (or the pseudogene TRBV3-2) with TRBJ2-3; 10 bases fit TRBD2. The V gene's germline CDR1 is LGHDT and CDR2 YNNKEL (reference sequence). V gave up 1 base and J gave up 2 bases; unmatched junction bases: 6. This CDR3 comprises 17 residues. CDR3 DNA sequence: TGTGCCAGCAGCCAAGTCACTAGCGGGGATCCCACAGATACGCAGTATTTT. As protein: CASSQVTSGDPTDTQYF.

The gene calls are TRBV10-3 and TRBJ2-2; D is uncertain. Germline V lookup: CDR1 ENHRY, CDR2 SYGVKD. Between the trimmed V and J ends, which lost 10 bases and 8 bases, there was a span of 11 bases. The CDR3 covers 11 residues. The CDR3 spells CATSSSGELFF. The CDR3 nucleotides are TGTGCCACCAGCTCTTCTGGGGAGCTGTTTTTT.

The chain has TRBV7-3 and TRBJ2-1, with D possibly TRBD2 on 5 matching bases. CDR1 and CDR2 from the germline V gene are SGHTA and FQGTGA. The CDR3 totals 16 residues. Trimming removed 1 base at V and 7 bases at J, with 17 bases between. The chain's CDR3 is CASSLKVAQPGNEQFF. The CDR3 nucleotides read TGTGCCAGCAGCTTAAAGGTCGCACAGCCGGGGAATGAGCAGTTCTTC.

The V and J genes are TRBV24-1 and TRBJ2-7; 9 bases agree with TRBD1. Germline trimming cut 4 bases from V and 4 bases from J; bases unmatched to any gene: 7. From germline, CDR1 is KGHDR and CDR2 SFDVKD. This CDR3 contains 15 residues. The CDR3 is CATSEAGTGTYEQYF. Here the CDR3 DNA reads TGTGCCACCAGTGAGGCCGGGACAGGGACGTACGAGCAGTACTTC.

The J gene is TRBJ1-2, the V gene TRBV10-3; tentative D call: TRBD1 (6 bases). V shed 3 bases and J shed 4 bases, with 9 bases lying between them. The CDR3 extends over 13 amino acids. Per the germline V gene, CDR1 is ENHRY and CDR2 is SYGVKD. CDR3 sequence reads: CAISDQGSYGYTF. CDR3 bases: TGTGCCATCAGTGATCAGGGGAGCTATGGCTACACCTTC.

V usage is TRBV30 and J usage is TRBJ1-3, with D tentatively TRBD1 (5 bases). Trimming pared 3 bases from V and 4 bases from J, leaving 13 bases between. This CDR3 is built from 14 residues. The germline gives CDR1 GTSNPN, CDR2 SVGIG (reference sequence). The CDR3 nucleotides are TGTGCCTGGAGGGCTATGGGGGGAGGAAACACCATATATTTT. Protein: CAWRAMGGGNTIYF.

The chain joins TRBV7-9 to TRBJ1-4; D perhaps matches TRBD1 (5 bases). V was cut by 5 bases and J by 8 bases, with 18 bases left in between. The CDR3 totals 15 residues. Germline V gene data show CDR1 as SEHNR and CDR2 as FQNEAQ (reference sequence). Here the CDR3 DNA reads TGTGCCAGCAGCACCATCCCCCAGGGTCACGAAAAACTGTTTTTT. It specifies CASSTIPQGHEKLFF.

V and J are TRBV28 and TRBJ2-6; the D gene is possibly TRBD2 (5 bases). The CDR3 is 17 residues long. Germline V CDR1 and CDR2: MDHEN, SYDVKM. The V end lost 5 bases, the J end lost 0 bases, and 14 bases lay between the germline ends. The CDR3 here is CASSEPSGSSGANVLTF. The CDR3 nucleotides read TGTGCCAGCAGTGAACCCTCGGGATCCTCTGGGGCCAACGTCCTGACTTTC. Together with reference TRBV28 and TRBJ2-6, the CDR3 gives the full variable domain: DVKVTQSSRYLVKRTGEKVFLECVQDMDHENMFWYRQDPGLGLRLIYFSYDVKMKEKGDIPEGYSVSREKKERFSLILESASTNQTSMYLCASSEPSGSSGANVLTFGAGSRLTVL.

This sequence joins TRBV7-9 and TRBJ2-7; D is perhaps TRBD1 (6 bases). V lost 3 bases to trimming and J lost 5 bases, with 14 bases between them. This CDR3 region has 14 residues. Germline V gene data show CDR1 as SEHNR and CDR2 as FQNEAQ (reference sequence). As DNA, the CDR3 is TGTGCCAGCAGCTTGCCAGGGGAGATCCACGAGCAGTACTTC. It codes for CASSLPGEIHEQYF.

The rearrangement uses TRBV27 and TRBJ2-7, with TRBD2 identical over 11 bases. The V gene's germline CDR1 is MNHEY and CDR2 SMNVEV (reference sequence). V lost 6 bases to trimming and J lost 1 base; unmatched junction nucleotides: 8. This CDR3 has 16 amino acids. This CDR3 is CASRIRLAGISYEQYF. The DNA of the CDR3 is TGTGCCAGCAGAATCCGACTAGCGGGAATTTCCTACGAGCAGTACTTC.

The J gene is TRBJ2-7, the V gene TRBV4-2, with 8 bases lining up with TRBD2. Germline V gives CDR1 LGHNA, CDR2 YNFKEQ. The CDR3 covers 19 residues. The J segment lost 0 bases and the V segment lost 0 bases, leaving 13 bases of the junction unmatched. In DNA form, the CDR3 reads TGTGCCAGCAGCCAAGATAGCCCGGCTAGCGGGCATAGCTCCTACGAGCAGTACTTC. Protein: CASSQDSPASGHSSYEQYF.

This chain uses TRBV30 with TRBJ2-4, with 8 bases that match TRBD2. CDR1 GTSNPN and CDR2 SVGIG come from the germline V gene (reference sequence). There are 20 residues in the CDR3. J gave up 0 bases and V 0 bases, and 16 bases lay outside the gene matches. The CDR3 reads CAWSVMLGASGSLAKNIQYF. As DNA, the CDR3 is TGTGCCTGGAGTGTAATGTTGGGTGCCAGCGGGAGTTTAGCCAAAAACATTCAGTACTTC.

This clone was counted between two and nine times. The chain links TRBV5-4 to TRBJ2-1, with 9 bases aligning to TRBD1. The CDR3 spans 14 residues. Unmatched junction bases numbered 8, after V lost 4 bases and J lost 9 bases. Germline V gene sequence: CDR1 SGHNT, CDR2 YYREEE (reference sequence). Here the CDR3 reads CASSRTGDRSEQFF. The CDR3, as DNA: TGTGCCAGCAGCAGGACAGGGGATCGTAGTGAGCAGTTCTTC.

Comment on this clone: An end of the junction differs from the germline gene, which may be a read error. The chain links TRBV5-1 to TRBJ1-1; D is ambiguous. The CDR3 covers 15 residues. The germline CDR1 and CDR2 sequences are SGHRS and YFSETQ. CDR3 sequence reads: CASSLRGAGNTEAFF. CDR3 DNA sequence: TGCGCCAGTAGCTTGAGAGGTGCCGGAAACACTGAAGCTTTCTTT.

This chain uses TRBV3-1 (or the pseudogene TRBV3-2) with TRBJ2-3, with 10 bases matching TRBD2. This CDR3 region has 16 residues. The germline V gene encodes CDR1 LGHDT and CDR2 YNNKEL (reference sequence). V lost 3 bases and J lost 1; bases outside the gene matches: 4. The CDR3 region has the DNA TGTGCCAGCAGCCACCCACTAGCGGGACGCACAGATACGCAGTATTTT. It codes for CASSHPLAGRTDTQYF.

The V gene is TRBV19, the J gene TRBJ2-1, with 8 bases that match TRBD2. CDR1 is LNHDA, CDR2 SQIVND, per germline (reference sequence). The CDR3 loop spans 13 amino acids. V lost 4 bases to trimming and J lost 6 bases; unmatched junction nucleotides: 2. CDR3 loop: CASSSGRLNEQFF. The CDR3 DNA reads as TGTGCCAGTAGTAGCGGGAGGCTCAATGAGCAGTTCTTC.

The CDR3 DNA follows: TGTGCCAGCAGTTACAGGGGCGGTTACTCTGGAAACACCATATATTTT. Encoded protein: CASSYRGGYSGNTIYF. This chain joins TRBV6-5 and TRBJ1-3, with TRBD1 as a possible D gene (5 bases). The V end lost 2 bases, the J end lost 0 bases, and 11 bases lay between the germline ends. CDR3 length: 16 residues. Germline CDR1 and CDR2: MNHEY and SVGAGI.